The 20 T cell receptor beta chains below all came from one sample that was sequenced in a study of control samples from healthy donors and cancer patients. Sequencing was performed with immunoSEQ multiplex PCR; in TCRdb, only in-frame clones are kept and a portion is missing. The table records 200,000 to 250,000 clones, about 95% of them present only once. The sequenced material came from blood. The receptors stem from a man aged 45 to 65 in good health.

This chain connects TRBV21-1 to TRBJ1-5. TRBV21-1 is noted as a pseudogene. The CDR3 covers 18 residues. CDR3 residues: CASSPQKALRGTGQPQHF. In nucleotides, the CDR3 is TGTGCCAGCAGCCCCCAAAAAGCCCTTCGCGGGACCGGGCAGCCCCAGCATTTT.

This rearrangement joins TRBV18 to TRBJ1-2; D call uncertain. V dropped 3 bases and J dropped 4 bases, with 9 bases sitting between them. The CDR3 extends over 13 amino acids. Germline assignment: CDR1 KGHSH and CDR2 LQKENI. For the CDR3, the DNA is TGTGCCAGCTCACCGGCGGACGGCTATGGCTACACCTTC. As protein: CASSPADGYGYTF.

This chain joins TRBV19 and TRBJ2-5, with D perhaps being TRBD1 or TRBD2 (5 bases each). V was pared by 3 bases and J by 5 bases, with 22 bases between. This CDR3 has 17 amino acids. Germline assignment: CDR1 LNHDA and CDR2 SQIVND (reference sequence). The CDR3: CASSIHRDPSPGETQYF. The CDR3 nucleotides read TGTGCCAGTAGTATCCACCGGGACCCCTCTCCTGGGGAGACCCAGTACTTC. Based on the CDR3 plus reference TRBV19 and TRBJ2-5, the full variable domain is DGGITQSPKYLFRKEGQNVTLSCEQNLNHDAMYWYRQDPGQGLRLIYYSQIVNDFQKGDIAEGYSVSREKKESFPLTVTSAQKNPTAFYLCASSIHRDPSPGETQYFGPGTRLLVL.

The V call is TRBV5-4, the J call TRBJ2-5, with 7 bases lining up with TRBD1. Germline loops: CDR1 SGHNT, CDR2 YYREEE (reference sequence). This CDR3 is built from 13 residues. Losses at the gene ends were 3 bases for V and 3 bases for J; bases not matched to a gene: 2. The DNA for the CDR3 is TGTGCCAGCAGCTACAGGGGCGAAGAGACCCAGTACTTC. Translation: CASSYRGEETQYF.

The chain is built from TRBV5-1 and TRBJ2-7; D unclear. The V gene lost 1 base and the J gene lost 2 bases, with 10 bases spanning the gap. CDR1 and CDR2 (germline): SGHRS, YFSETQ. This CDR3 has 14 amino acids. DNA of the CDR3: TGCGCCAGCAGCTTGAACCCGGGCGCCTACGAGCAGTACTTC. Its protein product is CASSLNPGAYEQYF.

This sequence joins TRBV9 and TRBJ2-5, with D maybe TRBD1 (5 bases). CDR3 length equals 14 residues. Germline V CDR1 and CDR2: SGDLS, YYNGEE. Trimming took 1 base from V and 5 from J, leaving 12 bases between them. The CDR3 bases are TGTGCCAGCAGCGTACAGGGTGTTGGCGAGACCCAGTACTTC. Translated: CASSVQGVGETQYF. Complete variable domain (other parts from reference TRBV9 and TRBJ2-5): DSGVTQTPKHLITATGQRVTLRCSPRSGDLSVYWYQQSLDQGLQFLIQYYNGEERAKGNILERFSAQQFPDLHSELNLSSLELGDSALYFCASSVQGVGETQYFGPGTRLLVL.

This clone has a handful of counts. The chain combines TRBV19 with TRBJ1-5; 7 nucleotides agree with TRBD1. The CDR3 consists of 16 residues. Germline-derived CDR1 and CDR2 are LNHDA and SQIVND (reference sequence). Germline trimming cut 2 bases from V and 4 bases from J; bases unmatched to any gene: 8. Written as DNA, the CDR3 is TGTGCCAGTAGTATACGCACAGGGGAGTGGAATCAGCCCCAGCATTTT. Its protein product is CASSIRTGEWNQPQHF.

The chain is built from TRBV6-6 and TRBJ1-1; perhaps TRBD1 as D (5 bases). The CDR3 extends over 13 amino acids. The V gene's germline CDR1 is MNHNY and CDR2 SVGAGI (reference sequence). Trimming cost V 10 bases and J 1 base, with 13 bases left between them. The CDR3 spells CATQGTPNTEAFF. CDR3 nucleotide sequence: TGTGCCACCCAAGGGACCCCGAACACTGAAGCTTTCTTT.

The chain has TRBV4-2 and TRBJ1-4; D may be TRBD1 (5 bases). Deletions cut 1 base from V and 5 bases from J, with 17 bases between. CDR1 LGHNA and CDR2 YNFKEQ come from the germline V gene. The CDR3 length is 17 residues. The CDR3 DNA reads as TGTGCCAGCAGCCAAGCCAAGGGGTCCCAGGGCAATGAAAAACTGTTTTTT. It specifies CASSQAKGSQGNEKLFF.

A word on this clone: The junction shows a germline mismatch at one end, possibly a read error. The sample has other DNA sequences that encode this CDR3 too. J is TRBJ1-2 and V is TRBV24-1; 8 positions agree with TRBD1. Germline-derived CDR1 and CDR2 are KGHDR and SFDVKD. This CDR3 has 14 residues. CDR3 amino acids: CATSDTNRGGGYTF. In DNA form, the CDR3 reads TGCGCCACCAGTGATACGAACAGGGGGGGAGGCTACACCTTC.

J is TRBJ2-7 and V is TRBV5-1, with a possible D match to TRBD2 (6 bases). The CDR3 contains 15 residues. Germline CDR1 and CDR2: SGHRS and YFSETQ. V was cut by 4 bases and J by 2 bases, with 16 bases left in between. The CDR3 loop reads CASSQLGGPAYEQYV. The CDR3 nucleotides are TGCGCCAGCAGCCAATTGGGGGGACCCGCCTACGAGCAGTACGTC.

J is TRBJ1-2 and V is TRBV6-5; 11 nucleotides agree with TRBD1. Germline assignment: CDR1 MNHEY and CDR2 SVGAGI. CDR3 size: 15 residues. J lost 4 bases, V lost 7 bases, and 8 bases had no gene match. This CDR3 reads CASNSGTGGSYGYTF. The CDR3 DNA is TGTGCCAGCAATTCCGGGACAGGGGGTTCCTATGGCTACACCTTC.

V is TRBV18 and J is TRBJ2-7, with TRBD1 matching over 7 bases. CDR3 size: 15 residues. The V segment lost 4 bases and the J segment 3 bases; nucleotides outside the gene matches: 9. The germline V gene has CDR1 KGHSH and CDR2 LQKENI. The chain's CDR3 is CASSLTGDDYYEQYF. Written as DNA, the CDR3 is TGTGCCAGCTCACTAACAGGGGACGACTACTACGAGCAGTACTTC.

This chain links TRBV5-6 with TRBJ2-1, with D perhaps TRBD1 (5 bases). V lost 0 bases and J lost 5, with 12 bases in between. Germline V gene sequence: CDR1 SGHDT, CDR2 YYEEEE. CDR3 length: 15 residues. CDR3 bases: TGTGCCAGCAGCTTGGCTGGCAGGGTCCACAATGAGCAGTTCTTC. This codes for CASSLAGRVHNEQFF.

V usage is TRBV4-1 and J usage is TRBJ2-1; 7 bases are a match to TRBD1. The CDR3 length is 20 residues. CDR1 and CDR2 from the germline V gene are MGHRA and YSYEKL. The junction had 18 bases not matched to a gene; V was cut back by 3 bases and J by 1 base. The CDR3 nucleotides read TGCGCCAGCAGCCACCCTGGGGTGAAGGTCGACAGGGTTTCCTACAATGAGCAGTTCTTC. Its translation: CASSHPGVKVDRVSYNEQFF.

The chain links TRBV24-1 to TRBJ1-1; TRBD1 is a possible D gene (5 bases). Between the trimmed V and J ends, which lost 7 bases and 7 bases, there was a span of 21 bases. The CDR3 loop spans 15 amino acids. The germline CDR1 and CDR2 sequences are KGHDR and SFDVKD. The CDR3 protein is CATSPAQTGSGEAFF. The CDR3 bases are TGTGCCACCAGCCCGGCCCAAACAGGTTCTGGTGAAGCTTTCTTT.

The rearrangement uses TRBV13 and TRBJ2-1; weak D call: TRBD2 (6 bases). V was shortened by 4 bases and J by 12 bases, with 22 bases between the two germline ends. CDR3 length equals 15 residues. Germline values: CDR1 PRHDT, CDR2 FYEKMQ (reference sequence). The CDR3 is CASSSKRTIAFTQFF. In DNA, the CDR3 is TGTGCCAGCAGCTCCAAAAGGACTATCGCATTTACGCAGTTCTTC.

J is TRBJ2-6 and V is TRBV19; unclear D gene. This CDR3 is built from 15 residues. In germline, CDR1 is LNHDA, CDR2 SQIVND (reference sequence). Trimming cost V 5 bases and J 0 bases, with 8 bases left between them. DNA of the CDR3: TGTGCCAGTAGTGTCTACTACTCTGGGGCCAACGTCCTGACTTTC. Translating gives CASSVYYSGANVLTF. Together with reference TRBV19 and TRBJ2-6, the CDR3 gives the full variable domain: DGGITQSPKYLFRKEGQNVTLSCEQNLNHDAMYWYRQDPGQGLRLIYYSQIVNDFQKGDIAEGYSVSREKKESFPLTVTSAQKNPTAFYLCASSVYYSGANVLTFGAGSRLTVL.

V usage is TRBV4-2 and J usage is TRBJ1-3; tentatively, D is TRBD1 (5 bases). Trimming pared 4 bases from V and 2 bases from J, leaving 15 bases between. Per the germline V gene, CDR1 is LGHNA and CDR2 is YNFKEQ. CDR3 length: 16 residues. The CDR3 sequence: CASSRGDQGPGNTIYF. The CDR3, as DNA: TGTGCCAGCAGCCGAGGGGACCAGGGACCTGGAAACACCATATATTTT.

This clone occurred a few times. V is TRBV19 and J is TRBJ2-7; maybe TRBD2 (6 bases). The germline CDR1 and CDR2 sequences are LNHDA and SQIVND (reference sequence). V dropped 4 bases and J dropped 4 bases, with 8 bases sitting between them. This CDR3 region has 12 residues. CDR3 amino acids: CASSSGGYEQYF. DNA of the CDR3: TGTGCCAGTAGTAGTGGGGGGTACGAGCAGTACTTC.